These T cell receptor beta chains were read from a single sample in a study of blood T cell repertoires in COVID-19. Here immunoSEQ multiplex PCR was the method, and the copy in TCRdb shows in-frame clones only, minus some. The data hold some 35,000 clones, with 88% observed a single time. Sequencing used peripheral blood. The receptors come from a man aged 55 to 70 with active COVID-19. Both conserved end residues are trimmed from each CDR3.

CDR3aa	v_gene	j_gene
ASSWSGRGQYEQY	TRBV6-6	TRBJ2-7
ASSTGGSNYGYT	TRBV7-8	TRBJ1-2
ASSLGRNEQF	TRBV7-6	TRBJ2-1
ASSLRASQETQY	TRBV7-3	TRBJ2-5
ASSFTGTSGRRELF	TRBV6-6	TRBJ2-2
ASSTDHSGRAYEQY	TRBV7-9	TRBJ2-7
ASSPGGTGTYEQY	TRBV5-1	TRBJ2-7
ASSHWEEVYEQY	TRBV3-1/TRBV3-2	TRBJ2-7
SGHRGPYNEQF	TRBV29-1	TRBJ2-1
ASGSVTGLPYNEQF	TRBV12-5	TRBJ2-1
ASSQEQFSYEQY	TRBV4-1	TRBJ2-7
ASGLAGGPVRATQY	TRBV2	TRBJ2-5
ASSPTSASGPYNEQF	TRBV9	TRBJ2-1
ASSGGVHGYT	TRBV19	TRBJ1-2
ASSLTEGDKTYEQY	TRBV27	TRBJ2-7
ASSTGGRIYNEQF	TRBV6-5	TRBJ2-1
ASSVLAGGPPFY	TRBV3-1/TRBV3-2	TRBJ2-3